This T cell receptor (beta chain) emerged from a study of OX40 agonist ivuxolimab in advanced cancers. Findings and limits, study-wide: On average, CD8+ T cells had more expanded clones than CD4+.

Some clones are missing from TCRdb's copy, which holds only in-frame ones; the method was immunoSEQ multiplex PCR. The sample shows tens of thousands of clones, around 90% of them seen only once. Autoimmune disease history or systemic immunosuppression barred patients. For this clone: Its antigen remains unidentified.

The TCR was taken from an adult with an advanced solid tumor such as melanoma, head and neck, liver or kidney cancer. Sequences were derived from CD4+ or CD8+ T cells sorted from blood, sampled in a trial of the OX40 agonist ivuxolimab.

CDR3 coding DNA: TGTGCCAGTTCTAGACTAGACGGGACTAGGGATTACAATGAGCAGTTCTTC. Translating it yields CASSRLDGTRDYNEQFF. The gene calls are TRBV27 and TRBJ2-1; 8 positions match TRBD2. Germline V gene lookup returns CDR1 MNHEY and CDR2 SMNVEV (reference sequence). The CDR3 consists of 17 residues. V trimming: 9 bases; J trimming: 4 bases; junction bases outside the gene matches: 17.